This passage covers 8 T cell receptor beta chains from one sample sequenced in a study of blood T cell repertoires in COVID-19. Sequencing used immunoSEQ multiplex PCR; TCRdb keeps in-frame clones, though not all of them. This table has 200,000 to 250,000 clones, around nine tenths appearing once. The sample was peripheral blood. The receptors were gathered from a middle-aged woman with acute or convalescent COVID-19.

The chain uses TRBV11-2 and TRBJ1-3; D unclear. Trimming pared 5 bases from V and 4 bases from J, leaving 6 bases between. CDR1 is SGHAT, CDR2 FQNNGV, per germline. This CDR3 has 12 residues. The CDR3 DNA reads TGTGCCAGCAGCCCCGGGGGAAACACCATATATTTT. Its translation: CASSPGGNTIYF.

The sample holds one count of this clone. V gene TRBV9 combines with J gene TRBJ2-1; D remains unclear. Germline V CDR1 and CDR2: SGDLS, YYNGEE. V lost 0 bases and J lost 0, with 7 bases in between. The CDR3 loop spans 15 amino acids. CDR3 DNA: TGTGCCAGCAGCGTAGACCCTAACTCCTACAATGAGCAGTTCTTC. Residues: CASSVDPNSYNEQFF.

The chain couples TRBV5-1 to TRBJ1-4, with TRBD1 as a possible D gene (5 bases). This CDR3 has 17 amino acids. Trimming cost V 4 bases and J 3 bases, with 19 bases left between them. Germline values: CDR1 SGHRS, CDR2 YFSETQ. This CDR3 reads CASSGRAGYSSNEKLFF. The CDR3 coding sequence is TGCGCCAGCAGCGGGAGGGCAGGGTATTCGTCTAATGAAAAACTGTTTTTT.

The chain uses TRBV2 and TRBJ1-1; weak D call: TRBD1 (5 bases). Germline CDR1 SNHLY, CDR2 FYNNEI. V gave up 6 bases and J gave up 12 bases, with 17 bases separating them. There are 12 residues in the CDR3. CDR3 loop: CASRAGTGGTFF. The CDR3 coding sequence is TGTGCCAGCAGGGCGGGGACTGGAGGGACTTTCTTT.

This clone was recorded once. The chain uses TRBV6-6 and TRBJ2-1; D gene ambiguous. V lost 7 bases, J lost 0 bases, and 10 bases lay in between. The CDR3 runs 14 residues. The germline gives CDR1 MNHNY, CDR2 SVGAGI (reference sequence). CDR3 sequence reads: CASTITDSYNEQFF. DNA of the CDR3: TGTGCCAGCACGATCACAGACTCCTACAATGAGCAGTTCTTC.

V gene TRBV5-5 combines with J gene TRBJ1-2; 8 positions agree with TRBD1. Germline CDR1 and CDR2: SGHKS and YYEKEE (reference sequence). V lost 0 bases, J lost 4 bases, and 5 bases stayed unmatched. The CDR3 covers 15 residues. CDR3 protein: CASSLAAGGVYGYTF. In DNA, the CDR3 is TGTGCCAGCAGCTTGGCGGCAGGGGGCGTCTATGGCTACACCTTC.

The chain carries TRBV19 and TRBJ1-2, with 7 nucleotides matching TRBD1. This CDR3 is 16 amino acids long. The junction had 12 bases not matched to a gene; V was cut back by 6 bases and J by 2 bases. Per germline, CDR1 LNHDA and CDR2 SQIVND (reference sequence). The CDR3, as DNA: TGTGCCAGTAGCGGAGGGACAGTCACTCTGAACTATGGCTACACCTTC. Protein product: CASSGGTVTLNYGYTF.

V usage is TRBV30 and J usage is TRBJ1-5, with D tentatively TRBD1 (5 bases). Looked up from germline, CDR1 is GTSNPN and CDR2 is SVGIG (reference sequence). The CDR3 loop spans 12 amino acids. Trimming left V 8 bases short and J 7 bases short, with 15 bases between. The CDR3 region is CAAAAGRQPQHF. The CDR3 coding sequence is TGTGCCGCAGCGGCAGGGAGGCAGCCCCAGCATTTT.